The rows below give T cell receptor beta chains drawn from one sample of a study of T-cell reconstitution after alpha-beta-depleted transplantation in children. TCRdb independently ran MiXCR on the PCR reads; one entry per CDR3 protein. The table lists 200,000 to 300,000 distinct CDR3 sequences, around 13% of them singletons, with over 2% in the top ten. The source material was PBMCs from the stem cell graft donor, sampled from the stem cell graft. The source of these receptors is a human donor who donated a stem cell graft to a child with acute lymphoblastic leukemia. The CDR3 runs from the conserved cysteine through the conserved F or W. The order of the fields is D gene, V gene, clone size, J gene, CDR3 protein, CDR3 DNA. D genes are given only for firm matches. Clone sizes are given selectively: once, few, many, or a class where the clone is expanded.

-,TRBV9,-,TRBJ2-2,CASSPRTAANTGELFF,TGTGCCAGCAGCCCTCGGACAGCTGCGAACACCGGGGAGCTGTTTTTT
TRBD2,TRBV24-1,many,TRBJ2-1,CATSGKRGGDEQFF,TGTGCCACCAGTGGGAAGCGGGGGGGCGATGAGCAGTTCTTC
TRBD1,TRBV19,-,TRBJ2-7,CASSILTGTVEQYF,TGTGCCAGTAGTATATTAACCGGGACAGTCGAGCAGTACTTC
-,TRBV7-9,many,TRBJ1-2,CASGGEEIYGYTF,TGTGCCAGCGGAGGAGAAGAGATCTATGGCTACACCTTC
-,TRBV28,many,TRBJ2-5,CASSLLASAGEETQYF,TGTGCCAGCAGTTTATTAGCTAGCGCAGGCGAAGAGACCCAGTACTTC
-,TRBV12-3/TRBV12-4,many,TRBJ2-1,CASSLTGGTFGEFF,TGTGCCAGCAGTTTAACTGGGGGGACCTTCGGTGAGTTCTTC
-,TRBV12-3/TRBV12-4,many,TRBJ1-6,CASSTQGPGSPLHF,TGTGCCAGCAGTACTCAGGGGCCTGGTTCACCCCTCCACTTT
-,TRBV5-8,many,TRBJ2-2,CASSLAPNRNTGELFF,TGTGCCAGCAGCTTGGCCCCCAACAGGAACACCGGGGAGCTGTTTTTT
-,TRBV6-5,many,TRBJ1-3,CASTRRQPSGNTIYF,TGTGCCAGCACCAGACGACAGCCCTCTGGAAACACCATATATTTT
-,TRBV24-1,many,TRBJ2-1,CATSDYTGPVSYNEQFF,TGTGCCACCAGTGACTATACAGGACCTGTCTCCTACAATGAGCAGTTCTTC
TRBD2,TRBV5-1,many,TRBJ2-5,CASSPGLAGGPSHETETQYF,TGCGCCAGCAGCCCGGGACTAGCGGGAGGGCCCTCCCATGAGACTGAGACCCAGTACTTC
-,TRBV6-2/TRBV6-3,-,TRBJ1-5,CASSYPFGRPNQPQHF,TGTGCCAGCAGTTACCCCTTTGGACGGCCCAATCAGCCCCAGCATTTT
-,TRBV6-2/TRBV6-3,many,TRBJ2-5,CASSYDPEVETQYF,TGTGCCAGCAGTTACGATCCAGAAGTGGAGACCCAGTACTTC
TRBD2,TRBV20-1,many,TRBJ2-7,CSAGRGGNSYEQYF,TGCAGTGCAGGGAGGGGCGGAAACTCCTACGAGCAGTACTTC
TRBD1,TRBV27,many,TRBJ2-7,CASRRTGGTYEQYF,TGTGCCAGCAGGAGGACAGGGGGAACCTACGAGCAGTACTTC
TRBD2,TRBV9,many,TRBJ2-1,CASSVSSGSYNEQFF,TGTGCCAGCAGCGTTTCTAGCGGGAGCTACAATGAGCAGTTCTTC
-,TRBV12-3/TRBV12-4,many,TRBJ1-1,CASTLRGGAWTEAFF,TGTGCCAGCACCCTCCGTGGGGGGGCCTGGACTGAAGCTTTCTTT
-,TRBV4-3,many,TRBJ2-7,CASSQELVSSYEQYF,TGCGCCAGCAGCCAAGAGTTAGTAAGCTCCTACGAGCAGTACTTC
-,TRBV5-1,many,TRBJ2-7,CASSLVSGNPYEQYF,TGCGCCAGCAGCTTGGTTTCAGGGAACCCCTACGAGCAGTACTTC
-,TRBV7-9,many,TRBJ2-7,CASRDSYEQYF,TGTGCCAGCAGGGACTCCTACGAGCAGTACTTC
-,TRBV4-3,-,TRBJ2-2,CASSQDKGGGFTGELFF,TGCGCCAGCAGCCAAGATAAGGGGGGGGGATTCACCGGGGAGCTGTTTTTT
TRBD2,TRBV3-1,many,TRBJ2-1,CASSLVRAAGDDEQFF,TGTGCCAGCAGCCTCGTAAGAGCCGCGGGAGACGATGAGCAGTTCTTC
-,TRBV10-3,many,TRBJ2-5,CAISESRSARETQYF,TGTGCCATCAGTGAGTCGAGGTCAGCCAGGGAGACCCAGTACTTC
-,TRBV10-2,many,TRBJ2-1,CASSELRGREQFF,TGCGCCAGCAGTGAGTTAAGGGGTAGGGAGCAGTTCTTC
-,TRBV10-3,many,TRBJ2-1,CAISEPEGPPGEQFF,TGTGCCATCAGTGAGCCGGAAGGGCCGCCAGGTGAGCAGTTCTTC
-,TRBV20-1,-,TRBJ2-3,CSASQFSTDTQYF,TGCAGTGCTAGTCAGTTTAGCACAGATACGCAGTATTTT
-,TRBV20-1,few,TRBJ2-3,CSARESSAGDTQYF,TGCAGTGCTAGAGAAAGTTCTGCGGGAGATACGCAGTATTTT
-,TRBV25-1,many,TRBJ2-2,CASSDPNPKRVQGTGELFF,TGTGCCAGCAGTGACCCCAACCCTAAACGGGTTCAGGGCACCGGGGAGCTGTTTTTT
-,TRBV5-1,-,TRBJ2-5,CASSLKGKETQYF,TGCGCCAGCAGCCTCAAGGGGAAGGAGACCCAGTACTTC
-,TRBV5-6,many,TRBJ1-2,CASISPGDYYGYTF,TGTGCCAGCATCTCCCCAGGGGATTACTATGGCTACACCTTC